Below are 18 T cell receptor beta chains sequenced from a single sample in a study of read filtering for tumor transcriptome and immune sequencing. This library used approximately 0.4 ug RNA and molecular barcoded adaptors spanning alpha/delta and beta/gamma chains. Each CDR3 protein gets one entry after TCRdb re-called the reads with MiXCR. In the table there are 100,000 to 150,000 distinct CDR3 sequences, around 13% of which are singletons. Sequencing used a population of CD138-negative cells sorted from bone marrow. The receptors stem from a donor aged 40 or older with multiple myeloma.

V gene TRBV7-2 combines with J gene TRBJ2-7; 8 positions agree with TRBD2. Losses at the gene ends were 4 bases for V and 5 bases for J; bases not matched to a gene: 10. Per germline, CDR1 SGHTA and CDR2 FQGNSA. The CDR3 consists of 15 residues. The CDR3 spells CASSSAGTRSNEQYF. The CDR3 bases are TGTGCCAGCAGCTCCGCCGGGACTAGAAGTAACGAGCAGTACTTC.

This clonotype was counted only a few times. A much larger clone lies a single base off, so this may be a read error. The rearrangement joins TRBV28 to TRBJ2-7, with 9 bases fitting TRBD1. The V gene end was trimmed by 5 bases and the J gene end by 2 bases; junction bases not matched to a gene: 10. This CDR3 contains 16 residues. CDR1 is MDHEN, CDR2 SYDVKM, per germline. CDR3 residues: CASSPSGTGPPYEQYF. In DNA, the CDR3 is TGTGCCAGCAGTCCCTCGGGGACAGGGCCTCCCTACGAGCAGTACTTC.

CDR3 coding DNA: TGTGCCAGCACCACACTACGAAGCGGGAGGGGCGGGGAGCTGTTTTTT. As protein: CASTTLRSGRGGELFF. The chain uses TRBV12-3 or TRBV12-4 and TRBJ2-2, with 10 bases fitting TRBD2. The V gene end was trimmed by 7 bases and the J gene end by 7 bases; junction bases not matched to a gene: 12. The CDR3 loop spans 16 amino acids.

This clonotype was found many times. The rearrangement links TRBV6-6 to TRBJ2-2; TRBD1 aligns across 8 bases. Germline-derived CDR1 and CDR2 are MNHNY and SVGAGI (reference sequence). CDR3 length: 15 residues. With V trimmed by 6 bases and J by 3 bases, 6 bases remained unmatched. CDR3 sequence: CASRSDRGHTGELFF. CDR3 DNA sequence: TGTGCCAGCAGATCCGACAGGGGACACACCGGGGAGCTGTTTTTT.

This clonotype was detected many times. V and J are TRBV29-1 and TRBJ1-1, with 8 bases identical to TRBD1. Trimming removed 6 bases from V and 1 base from J; junction bases left unmatched: 7. In germline, CDR1 is SQVTM, CDR2 ANQGSEA. The CDR3 runs to 14 residues. For the CDR3, the DNA is TGCAGCGTAGCCTCGGACAGGGAGAACACTGAAGCTTTCTTT. Protein sequence: CSVASDRENTEAFF.

This clonotype has a count of ten or more. The V and J genes are TRBV28 and TRBJ2-2, with D hard to call. This CDR3 spans 17 amino acids. V lost 4 bases, J lost 6 bases, and 21 bases lay in between. From germline, CDR1 is MDHEN and CDR2 SYDVKM. The CDR3: CASSSPSGQLKAGELFF. The CDR3 DNA follows: TGTGCCAGCAGTTCCCCCTCCGGGCAGCTGAAAGCCGGGGAGCTGTTTTTT. The full variable domain, completed using reference TRBV28 and TRBJ2-2, is DVKVTQSSRYLVKRTGEKVFLECVQDMDHENMFWYRQDPGLGLRLIYFSYDVKMKEKGDIPEGYSVSREKKERFSLILESASTNQTSMYLCASSSPSGQLKAGELFFGEGSRLTVL.

This clonotype was seen many times. This chain links TRBV28 with TRBJ2-7; D may be TRBD1 or TRBD2 (5 bases each). There are 14 residues in the CDR3. Looked up from germline, CDR1 is MDHEN and CDR2 is SYDVKM. Trimming stripped 2 bases from V and 3 bases from J, with 11 bases between. CDR3 residues: CASSLAGTDYEQYF. The CDR3 nucleotides are TGTGCCAGCAGTTTAGCCGGGACCGACTACGAGCAGTACTTC.

This clonotype was observed at least ten times. This chain links TRBV18 with TRBJ2-7; D gene ambiguous. V lost 2 bases and J 4 bases, leaving 9 bases between the germline ends. The CDR3 sequence is 13 residues long. Germline V gene lookup returns CDR1 KGHSH and CDR2 LQKENI. The CDR3 sequence is CASSPRSIYEQYF. CDR3 sequence (DNA): TGTGCCAGCTCACCAAGATCGATTTACGAGCAGTACTTC. Full variable domain (missing parts from reference TRBV18 and TRBJ2-7): NAGVMQNPRHLVRRRGQEARLRCSPMKGHSHVYWYRQLPEEGLKFMVYLQKENIIDESGMPKERFSAEFPKEGPSILRIQQVVRGDSAAYFCASSPRSIYEQYFGPGTRLTVT.

V usage is TRBV7-3 and J usage is TRBJ1-1; D ambiguous. V was pared by 5 bases and J by 0 bases, with 7 bases between. Germline V gene sequence: CDR1 SGHTA, CDR2 FQGTGA. This CDR3 is 13 amino acids long. CDR3 coding DNA: TGTGCCAGCAGCAAGGCGGTGAACACTGAAGCTTTCTTT. Amino acids: CASSKAVNTEAFF.

This clonotype was detected ten times or more. The V and J genes are TRBV20-1 and TRBJ2-7; 7 nucleotides agree with TRBD1. The J segment lost 1 base and the V segment lost 3 bases, leaving 6 bases of the junction unmatched. Germline CDR1 reads DFQATT; CDR2 reads SNEGSKA (reference sequence). This CDR3 has 14 residues. CDR3 DNA: TGCAGTGCTAGCGATCCGGGACAGTCCTACGAGCAGTACTTC. Amino acids: CSASDPGQSYEQYF.

This clonotype was seen repeatedly, ten times or more. The chain recombines TRBV29-1 with TRBJ2-1; possibly TRBD1 for D (6 bases). V lost 7 bases, J lost 3 bases, and 19 bases lay in between. Germline V gives CDR1 SQVTM, CDR2 ANQGSEA. The CDR3 loop spans 15 amino acids. The CDR3 coding sequence is TGCAGCGCCGAGGCCGGACAGATCTTCTACAATGAGCAGTTCTTC. This translates into CSAEAGQIFYNEQFF.

There are many counts of this clonotype. This chain uses TRBV10-3 with TRBJ2-7; TRBD2 aligns across 9 bases. Trimming cost V 3 bases and J 3 bases; bases outside gene matches: 12. Germline V gene lookup returns CDR1 ENHRY and CDR2 SYGVKD. The CDR3 extends over 17 amino acids. The CDR3 sequence is CAISDPSGATPRYEQYF. Here the CDR3 DNA reads TGTGCCATCAGTGACCCTAGCGGGGCCACGCCACGCTACGAGCAGTACTTC.

This clonotype was counted at least ten times. The V gene is TRBV29-1, the J gene TRBJ2-5; 7 positions agree with TRBD2. The germline V gene encodes CDR1 SQVTM and CDR2 ANQGSEA. J gave up 2 bases and V 5 bases, and 8 bases lay outside the gene matches. The CDR3 contains 14 residues. This CDR3 is CSVTDHGGQETQYF. As DNA, the CDR3 is TGCAGCGTTACCGACCACGGGGGGCAAGAGACCCAGTACTTC. The full variable domain, with the rest looked up from reference TRBV29-1 and TRBJ2-5, is SAVISQKPSRDICQRGTSLTIQCQVDSQVTMMFWYRQQPGQSLTLIATANQGSEATYESGFVIDKFPISRPNLTFSTLTVSNMSPEDSSIYLCSVTDHGGQETQYFGPGTRLLVL.

This clonotype was detected many times. This chain uses TRBV6-5 with TRBJ2-7; no clear D gene. V was trimmed by 8 bases and J by 2 bases, leaving 13 bases between them. The CDR3 is 13 amino acids. In germline, CDR1 is MNHEY, CDR2 SVGAGI. In DNA, the CDR3 is TGTGCCAGCGGACGACACGTGGCCTACGAGCAGTACTTC. This codes for CASGRHVAYEQYF.

This clonotype was seen more than once but under ten times. This may arise from a read error, as a much more abundant clone is one base away. The V call is TRBV5-1, the J call TRBJ1-1; 8 nucleotides align to TRBD1. The CDR3 consists of 18 residues. Germline-derived CDR1 and CDR2 are SGHRS and YFSETQ. The CDR3 sequence is CAGSLALGQGVMETEAFF. The CDR3 bases are TGCGCCGGCAGCCTTGCCCTTGGACAGGGTGTAATGGAGACTGAAGCTTTCTTT.

This clonotype occurred many times. The rearrangement joins TRBV6-2 or TRBV6-3 to TRBJ1-6; D uncertain. The CDR3 spans 17 residues. V was clipped by 7 bases and J by 0 bases, with 16 bases between them. Germline V gene data show CDR1 as MNHEY and CDR2 as SVGEGT. The CDR3 is CASTRPTRSSYNSPLHF. CDR3 DNA: TGTGCCAGCACCAGACCCACACGGAGCTCCTATAATTCACCCCTCCACTTT.

This clonotype occurred many times. The CDR3 region has the DNA TGCAGTGCTAGAGGTGGCCTAGCGGGAGATAGCCTCCCCTACGAGCAGTACTTC. Translation gives CSARGGLAGDSLPYEQYF. This rearrangement joins TRBV20-1 to TRBJ2-7; 10 bases fit TRBD2. The CDR3 is 18 amino acids. Germline V CDR1 and CDR2: DFQATT, SNEGSKA (reference sequence). Trimming took 1 base from V and 2 from J; bases not matched to a gene: 14.

This clonotype was counted at least ten times. The chain has TRBV20-1 and TRBJ2-1; the match to TRBD2 covers 10 bases. V shed 0 bases and J 8 bases; nucleotides not matched to a gene: 7. The V gene's germline CDR1 is DFQATT and CDR2 SNEGSKA (reference sequence). CDR3 length equals 15 residues. CDR3 loop: CSARDLLAGTYEQFF. The CDR3 coding sequence is TGCAGTGCTAGAGATCTACTAGCGGGAACCTATGAGCAGTTCTTC.